The rows below give T cell receptor beta chains drawn from one sample of a study of cytomegalovirus exposure and HLA in healthy donors. Profiled with immunoSEQ multiplex PCR; TCRdb holds only in-frame clones, not every one. This sample carries roughly 300,000 clones, 86% of them seen once, and the ten largest clones take 0.65% to 0.85%. Sequenced sample: PBMCs. These TCRs come from a woman aged 18-29 years in good health and CMV-seronegative. Both conserved end residues are part of each CDR3. Fields, in order: V gene, J gene, D gene, clone size, CDR3 protein, CDR3 DNA. The D gene is left open where the match is weak. Not every row has a clone size; where given, it reads once, few, many or a size class.

>TRBV29-1|TRBJ1-1|.|.
CSVGGTGWLNTEAFF
TGCAGCGTTGGGGGAACAGGGTGGTTGAACACTGAAGCTTTCTTT
>TRBV28|TRBJ2-1|TRBD2|.
CASRSALAGTHNEQFF
TGTGCCAGCAGATCTGCACTAGCGGGAACACACAATGAGCAGTTCTTC
>TRBV18|TRBJ1-4|.|.
CASSPGAVATNEKLFF
TGTGCCAGCTCACCAGGGGCAGTTGCAACTAATGAAAAACTGTTTTTT
>TRBV30|TRBJ1-1|.|.
CAWRTGGEPAAFF
TGTGCCTGGAGGACGGGGGGGGAACCAGCAGCTTTCTTT
>TRBV18|TRBJ2-2|.|.
CASSPLDRGGTGELFF
TGTGCCAGCTCACCGCTCGACAGGGGAGGGACCGGGGAGCTGTTTTTT
>TRBV5-1|TRBJ2-2|TRBD2|.
CASSLVAGDFTGELFF
TGCGCCAGCAGCTTGGTAGCGGGGGATTTCACCGGGGAGCTGTTTTTT
>TRBV4-1|TRBJ1-1|.|.
CASSQGRKLPVQAEAFF
TGCGCCAGCAGCCAAGGGAGAAAACTTCCGGTACAAGCTGAAGCTTTCTTT
>TRBV5-1|TRBJ2-1|TRBD1|.
CASSKDRYNEQFF
TGCGCCAGCAGCAAGGACAGGTACAATGAGCAGTTCTTC
>TRBV21-1|TRBJ2-1|.|.
CASTGTSGNEQFF
TGTGCCAGCACCGGGACTAGCGGGAATGAGCAGTTCTTC
>TRBV18|TRBJ2-5|TRBD2|.
CASSLTGLAVNQETQYF
TGTGCCAGCTCACTTACCGGACTAGCGGTAAATCAAGAGACCCAGTACTTC
>TRBV5-6|TRBJ2-1|TRBD2|.
CASSLIGRDHEQFF
TGTGCCAGCAGCTTGATCGGGAGGGATCATGAGCAGTTCTTC
>TRBV9|TRBJ2-5|TRBD2|.
CASSVGGLAGGGETQYF
TGTGCCAGCAGCGTAGGAGGACTAGCGGGAGGCGGAGAGACCCAGTACTTC
>TRBV10-3|TRBJ2-7|TRBD1|.
CAISESQDRGYEQYF
TGTGCCATCAGTGAGTCGCAGGACAGGGGTTACGAGCAGTACTTC
>TRBV7-3|TRBJ1-2|TRBD1|.
CASRLAPTGSYGYTF
TGTGCCAGCCGATTAGCCCCGACAGGGAGCTATGGCTACACCTTC
>TRBV5-1|TRBJ2-7|.|.
CASSLASGQAYEQYF
TGCGCCAGCAGCTTGGCAAGTGGGCAAGCCTACGAGCAGTACTTC
>TRBV18|TRBJ2-3|TRBD2|.
CASSPGLAGKFTDTQYF
TGTGCCAGCTCGCCGGGACTAGCGGGAAAGTTCACAGATACGCAGTATTTT
>TRBV29-1|TRBJ1-2|.|.
CSVRRGEYGYTF
TGCAGCGTCCGTCGGGGGGAATATGGCTACACCTTC
>TRBV7-7|TRBJ2-1|.|few
CASSWSTSNEQFF
TGTGCCAGCAGCTGGAGCACTTCAAATGAGCAGTTCTTC
>TRBV5-1|TRBJ2-7|.|.
CASSPGQGFNEQYF
TGCGCCAGCAGCCCCGGCCAGGGGTTCAACGAGCAGTACTTC
>TRBV27|TRBJ2-7|.|.
CASSSPKEGASHEQYF
TGTGCCAGCAGTTCTCCCAAAGAGGGAGCCAGCCACGAGCAGTACTTC
>TRBV30|TRBJ1-2|.|few
CAWSPNNYGYTF
TGTGCCTGGAGTCCTAACAACTATGGCTACACCTTC
>TRBV6-4|TRBJ2-1|TRBD2|.
CASSDSAGTYNEQFF
TGTGCCAGCAGTGACTCAGCGGGGACCTACAATGAGCAGTTCTTC
>TRBV2|TRBJ2-2|TRBD2|.
CASMGLALPLETGELFF
TGTGCCAGCATGGGACTAGCGTTACCTCTGGAGACCGGGGAGCTGTTTTTT
>TRBV9|TRBJ2-1|.|.
CASSVGLVNEQFF
TGTGCCAGCAGCGTAGGGCTAGTCAATGAGCAGTTCTTC